The clone carrying this T cell receptor beta chain was seen at least ten times. Its target is unknown. The V gene lost 0 bases and the J gene lost 1 base, with 13 bases spanning the gap. Per the germline V gene, CDR1 is SGHTA and CDR2 is FQGNSA. The CDR3 sequence is 16 residues long. This sample was taken from a study of regulatory T cells in long-lasting Graves disease. Regarding the study as a whole: Patients whose Graves' disease persisted exhibited lower TCR diversity than those newly diagnosed.

Construction of TCR beta libraries relied on iRepertoire HTBI primers and on Arm-PCR targeting CDR3 regions. TCRdb re-derived calls from the multiplex PCR reads in MiXCR, one entry per CDR3 protein. The table includes a few hundred thousand distinct CDR3 sequences, around 22% detected once. Stated time point: persistent/refractory GD, antithyroid drugs over 5 years with positive TRAb. PBMCs were the source of the RNA used for TCR sequencing. The source of this sequence is a female donor with Graves disease. This chain uses TRBV7-2 with TRBJ2-7; D possibly corresponds to TRBD1 (5 bases). The source material was peripheral blood mononuclear cells (PBMCs), sampled when the disease was refractory, from a patient treated with antithyroid drugs. CDR3 sequence: CASSLAPKGASYEQYF. In DNA, the CDR3 is TGTGCCAGCAGCTTAGCTCCAAAAGGGGCGTCCTACGAGCAGTACTTC.